This TCR beta chain is drawn from a study of OX40 agonist ivuxolimab in advanced cancers. Autoimmune disease history or systemic immunosuppression meant exclusion. The table lists this clone with a count of one. Antigen: not known. Assay: immunoSEQ multiplex PCR; the TCRdb copy retains only in-frame clones and omits some. The sample includes roughly 70,000 clones, 75% to 90% of them seen just once. Trimming removed 10 bases at V and 3 bases at J, with 19 bases between. The CDR3 spans 14 residues. The germline CDR1 and CDR2 sequences are ENHRY and SYGVKD. Study outcomes and limitations: Relative to CD4+, CD8+ T cells held more expanded clones on average. At 0.1 to 3.0 mg/kg and by week 6, CD4+ and CD8+ T cells in the blood had expanded clonally.

The receptor's source is an adult with an advanced solid tumor such as melanoma, head and neck, liver or kidney cancer. The chain uses TRBV10-3 and TRBJ2-7, with D possibly matching TRBD2 (6 bases). Sequencing was performed on CD4+ or CD8+ T cells sorted from blood, taken in a trial of the OX40 agonist ivuxolimab. CDR3 amino acids: CASRPEGFLYEQYF. The DNA for the CDR3 is TGTGCCAGTCGACCGGAGGGATTCCTCTACGAGCAGTACTTC.